Listed below are T cell receptor beta chains from one sample, sequenced in a study of preoperative IRX-2 immunotherapy in early breast cancer. Assay used: immunoSEQ multiplex PCR; TCRdb lists only in-frame clones, some missing. The sample lists roughly 30,000 clones; 70% to 85% were seen once. Sample collection occurred from a patient treated with IRX-2 immunotherapy. Receptors were obtained from a human donor with breast cancer. Each CDR3 is given with its conserved first and last residue. A D gene is named only where the DNA matches it firmly. Clone size is stated in some rows and not others, as once, few, many or a class when expanded.

>.|.|TRBV28|TRBJ1-5
CASSPDQFSNQPQHF
TGTGCCAGCAGTCCTGACCAATTTAGCAATCAGCCCCAGCATTTT
>.|.|TRBV5-1|TRBJ1-2
CASSSHLTQTVSYGYTF
TGCGCCAGCAGCTCCCACCTTACCCAGACAGTCAGCTATGGCTACACCTTC
>.|few|TRBV6-8|TRBJ1-2
CAIRDSNYGYTF
TGTGCCATCAGAGACAGCAACTATGGCTACACCTTC
>TRBD1|.|TRBV28|TRBJ2-7
CASTQQGFLQYF
TGTGCCAGCACTCAACAGGGGTTTTTACAGTACTTC
>.|.|TRBV11-3|TRBJ2-5
CASSPPGGERETQYF
TGTGCCAGCAGCCCCCCCGGGGGCGAACGAGAGACCCAGTACTTC
>.|once|TRBV14|TRBJ1-1
CASSQTRGTLNTEAFF
TGTGCCAGCAGCCAAACCAGGGGAACCTTGAACACTGAAGCTTTCTTT
>TRBD1|.|TRBV30|TRBJ2-1
CAWSRDRENEQFF
TGTGCCTGGAGCCGGGACAGGGAAAATGAGCAGTTCTTC
>TRBD2|.|TRBV6-8|TRBJ2-1
CASSFIAGGSYNEQFF
TGTGCCAGCAGTTTTATAGCGGGAGGGTCCTACAATGAGCAGTTCTTC
>.|.|TRBV6-8|TRBJ1-6
CASSVDPTPPLHF
TGTGCCAGCAGTGTAGACCCCACCCCCCCCCTCCACTTT
>TRBD1|.|TRBV11-3|TRBJ1-2
CASSPGTGENYGYTF
TGTGCCAGCAGCCCGGGGACAGGGGAAAACTATGGCTACACCTTC
>.|.|TRBV1|TRBJ1-5
CASSPRVGQPQHF
TGCGCCAGCAGCCCCAGGGTAGGTCAGCCCCAGCATTTT
>.|.|TRBV12-5|TRBJ1-6
CASRRGTWPSPLHF
TGTGCCAGCCGCCGGGGGACTTGGCCTTCACCCCTCCACTTT
>TRBD1|.|TRBV5-1|TRBJ2-1
CASSLERDRSNNEQFF
TGCGCCAGCAGCTTGGAACGGGACAGGTCGAACAATGAGCAGTTCTTC
>.|.|TRBV18|TRBJ2-3
CASSPPSNRKGTDTQYF
TGTGCCAGCTCACCCCCTTCGAATCGTAAGGGTACAGATACGCAGTATTTT
>TRBD1|.|TRBV6-8|TRBJ1-2
CASSDRDRDGYTF
TGTGCCAGCAGTGACCGGGACAGAGATGGCTACACCTTC
>TRBD1|.|TRBV5-1|TRBJ1-1
CASSFNPDRGLGEAFF
TGCGCCAGCAGCTTTAACCCGGACAGGGGCCTAGGTGAAGCTTTCTTT
>.|.|TRBV19|TRBJ1-2
CASSVKSGPRAPYGYTF
TGTGCCAGTAGTGTAAAGTCCGGGCCGCGGGCTCCATATGGCTACACCTTC
>.|.|TRBV5-1|TRBJ2-2
CASTGGPNTGELFF
TGCGCCAGTACCGGGGGCCCGAACACCGGGGAGCTGTTTTTT
>.|.|TRBV11-3|TRBJ2-4
CASSLVFSPPRKNIQYF
TGTGCCAGCAGCTTAGTATTTTCTCCCCCACGTAAAAACATTCAGTACTTC
>.|.|TRBV12-2|TRBJ1-2
CATNYGGPQVYGYTF
TGTGCCACTAACTACGGGGGGCCCCAGGTCTATGGCTACACCTTC
>.|.|TRBV28|TRBJ2-1
CASSSPDSSSYNEQFF
TGTGCCAGCAGTTCTCCGGACAGTAGCTCCTACAATGAGCAGTTCTTC
>.|.|TRBV11-3|TRBJ2-7
CASSQALTPPSYEQYF
TGTGCCAGCAGCCAAGCCCTCACGCCCCCCTCCTACGAGCAGTACTTC
>.|few|TRBV11-3|TRBJ1-3
CASTAVPASGNTIYF
TGTGCCAGCACCGCCGTACCCGCCTCTGGAAACACCATATATTTT
>TRBD1|.|TRBV4-1|TRBJ2-7
CASSQGRQGWEQYF
TGCGCCAGCAGCCAAGGGAGACAGGGTTGGGAGCAGTACTTC
>TRBD1|once|TRBV28|TRBJ1-5
CASSPGGRQPQHF
TGTGCCAGCAGCCCAGGGGGCAGGCAGCCCCAGCATTTT
>.|.|TRBV19|TRBJ2-7
CASSAAYGAYEQYF
TGTGCCAGTAGTGCCGCTTATGGAGCCTACGAGCAGTACTTC
>.|.|TRBV7-1|TRBJ2-3
CASSLFGVDTQYF
TGTGCCAGCAGCCTGTTCGGTGTAGATACGCAGTATTTT
>TRBD1|.|TRBV18|TRBJ1-6
CASSLRQGALSNSPLHF
TGTGCCAGCTCACTCAGACAGGGGGCTCTTAGTAATTCACCCCTCCACTTT
>.|.|TRBV6-8|TRBJ1-1
CASSRSWTLQTEAFF
TGTGCCAGCAGTAGATCCTGGACCCTTCAGACTGAAGCTTTCTTT
>.|.|TRBV19|TRBJ1-1
CASGLPGTEAFF
TGTGCCAGTGGACTCCCGGGCACTGAAGCTTTCTTT
>TRBD2|.|TRBV6-8|TRBJ2-7
CASKQLAGAYEQYF
TGTGCCAGCAAACAACTAGCGGGGGCCTACGAGCAGTACTTC
>TRBD1|.|TRBV28|TRBJ2-1
CASSLGTGTYNEQFF
TGTGCCAGCAGTTTGGGGACAGGGACATACAATGAGCAGTTCTTC
>TRBD2|.|TRBV7-4|TRBJ2-7
CASSFLAGGPEYF
TGTGCCAGCAGCTTCCTAGCGGGGGGTCCCGAGTACTTC
>.|.|TRBV12-5|TRBJ1-2
CASVSGGYYGYTF
TGTGCCAGCGTCTCGGGCGGCTATTATGGCTACACCTTC
>.|.|TRBV15|TRBJ1-5
CATSRDFGGDGQPQHF
TGTGCCACCAGCAGAGATTTTGGGGGCGACGGTCAGCCCCAGCATTTT
>.|.|TRBV18|TRBJ1-4
CASSLFGEKLFF
TGTGCCAGCAGTCTTTTCGGTGAAAAACTGTTTTTT
>.|.|TRBV11-3|TRBJ1-4
CASSLEGGLYEKLFF
TGTGCCAGCAGCTTAGAGGGAGGGTTGTATGAAAAACTGTTTTTT
>TRBD1|.|TRBV6-8|TRBJ2-7
CASLPGGGVHEQYF
TGTGCCAGCCTACCAGGGGGCGGTGTCCACGAGCAGTACTTC
>.|.|TRBV11-3|TRBJ1-1
CASSLGPTTREAFF
TGTGCCAGCAGCCTGGGACCGACAACGAGAGAAGCTTTCTTT
>TRBD1|.|TRBV10-2|TRBJ1-5
CASRGQGEGNQPQHF
TGCGCCAGCAGAGGACAGGGGGAGGGCAATCAGCCCCAGCATTTT
>.|.|TRBV6-8|TRBJ1-1
CASSEGTVTEAFF
TGTGCCAGCAGTGAGGGGACGGTCACTGAAGCTTTCTTT
>TRBD1|.|TRBV6-8|TRBJ1-2
CASSVTGTGNYGYTF
TGTGCCAGCAGTGTAACCGGGACAGGGAACTATGGCTACACCTTC
>.|.|TRBV11-3|TRBJ1-5
CASSLGGELNQPQHF
TGTGCCAGCAGCTTAGGAGGGGAATTGAATCAGCCCCAGCATTTT
>.|.|TRBV6-1|TRBJ2-3
CASSEAGLRTDTQYF
TGTGCCAGCAGTGAAGCTGGACTACGCACAGATACGCAGTATTTT
>.|few|TRBV12-5|TRBJ2-1
CASGLTYNEQFF
TGTGCTAGTGGTTTAACCTACAATGAGCAGTTCTTC
>.|.|TRBV12-2|TRBJ1-6
CASRLVLLSTGGFWNSPLHF
TGTGCAAGTCGCTTAGTCCTCCTGTCGACAGGGGGATTTTGGAATTCACCCCTCCACTTT
>.|.|TRBV7-4|TRBJ2-6
CASQTFYSGANVLTF
TGTGCCAGCCAGACCTTCTACTCTGGGGCCAACGTCCTGACTTTC
>TRBD1|.|TRBV5-1|TRBJ2-7
CASTPDRDRGEQYF
TGCGCCAGCACCCCCGACAGGGACCGTGGCGAGCAGTACTTC
>TRBD1|.|TRBV7-1|TRBJ1-6
CASSLDRGRSPLHF
TGTGCCAGCAGCTTGGACAGGGGACGTTCACCCCTCCACTTT
>TRBD1|.|TRBV6-8|TRBJ1-2
CASSYSVVIQGGGYTF
TGTGCCAGCAGTTACTCAGTTGTGATTCAAGGGGGCGGCTACACCTTC
>.|.|TRBV11-3|TRBJ1-2
CASTPREGFFGYTF
TGTGCCAGCACACCCCGGGAGGGTTTCTTTGGCTACACCTTC
>.|once|TRBV5-1|TRBJ1-1
CASSLNTLIGEAFF
TGCGCCAGCAGCTTGAACACACTTATCGGTGAAGCTTTCTTT
>TRBD1|.|TRBV11-3|TRBJ1-6
CASSLGQGYSPLHF
TGTGCCAGCAGCTTGGGACAGGGATATTCACCCCTCCACTTT
>.|.|TRBV15|TRBJ2-5
CASSARGGEQETQYF
TGTGCCAGCAGCGCTCGAGGGGGGGAGCAAGAGACCCAGTACTTC
>.|.|TRBV6-8|TRBJ2-2
CASSYGVNTGELFF
TGTGCCAGCAGTTACGGGGTGAACACCGGGGAGCTGTTTTTT
>TRBD1|.|TRBV19|TRBJ1-2
CASSMDREGFGYTF
TGTGCCAGTAGTATGGACAGGGAGGGTTTTGGCTACACCTTC
>.|.|TRBV6-8|TRBJ1-2
CASSYDLGSANYGYTF
TGTGCCAGCAGTTACGATCTGGGGTCCGCTAACTATGGCTACACCTTC